This T cell receptor (beta chain) was obtained from a study of shared clonotypes between healthy human individuals. The wider study: A couple of women and a few men aged 18 to 49 made up the donors.

Sorted-subset replicate PCR reactions were performed with around 200 ng DNA, corresponding to 25,000 to 35,000 T cell genomes. How the authors handled the data: Junction-only sequences produced by ImmunoSEQ had no quality scores, so filtering differed. TCRdb's copy holds only in-frame clones and misses some; the assay was immunoSEQ multiplex PCR. The V and J calls and the clone size are those of that table, but D and trimming were determined from the DNA. This sample has 700,000 or so clones; around 72% occur once, and the top ten carry under 2%. V was shortened by 5 bases and J by 4 bases, with 13 bases between the two germline ends. There are 14 residues in the CDR3. CDR1 is MNHNY and CDR2 is SVGAGI in the germline V gene (reference sequence). Study-level points and caveats: Clonotypes not shared had lower generation probabilities than those common to all four donors.

Of note for this clone: Its antigen is not identified.

The TCR sequence derives from a woman in her 30s in good health. The sequenced sample was memory CD4+ T cells sorted from blood. Subset defined: CD45RA-negative fraction. The genes are TRBV6-6 and TRBJ2-3, with D tentatively TRBD1 (5 bases). CDR3 DNA: TGTGCCAGCAGTCCAACAGGTTCGTCAGATACGCAGTATTTT. This encodes CASSPTGSSDTQYF.